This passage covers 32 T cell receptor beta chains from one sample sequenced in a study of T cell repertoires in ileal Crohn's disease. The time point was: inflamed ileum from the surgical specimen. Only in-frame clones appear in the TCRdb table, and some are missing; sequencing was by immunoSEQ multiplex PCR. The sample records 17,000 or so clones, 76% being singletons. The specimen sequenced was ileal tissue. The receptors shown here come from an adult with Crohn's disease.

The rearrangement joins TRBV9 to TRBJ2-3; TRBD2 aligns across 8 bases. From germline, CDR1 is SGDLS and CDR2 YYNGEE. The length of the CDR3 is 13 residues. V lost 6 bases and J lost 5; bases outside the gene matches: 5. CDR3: CASTGRGVDTQYF. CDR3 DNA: TGTGCCAGCACCGGGAGGGGGGTAGATACGCAGTATTTT.

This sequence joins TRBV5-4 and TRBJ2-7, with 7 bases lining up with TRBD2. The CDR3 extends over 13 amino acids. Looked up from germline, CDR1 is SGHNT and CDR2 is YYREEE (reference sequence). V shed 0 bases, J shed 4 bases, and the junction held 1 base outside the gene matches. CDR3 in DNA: TGTGCCAGCAGCTTGGCTAGCGGATACGAGCAGTACTTC. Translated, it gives CASSLASGYEQYF.

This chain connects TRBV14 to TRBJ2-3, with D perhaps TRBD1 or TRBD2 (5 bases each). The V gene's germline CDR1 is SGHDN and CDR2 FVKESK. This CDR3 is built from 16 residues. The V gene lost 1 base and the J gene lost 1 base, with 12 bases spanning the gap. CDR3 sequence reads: CASSQVAGTGTDTQYF. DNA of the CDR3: TGTGCCAGCAGCCAAGTGGCTGGGACCGGCACAGATACGCAGTATTTT.

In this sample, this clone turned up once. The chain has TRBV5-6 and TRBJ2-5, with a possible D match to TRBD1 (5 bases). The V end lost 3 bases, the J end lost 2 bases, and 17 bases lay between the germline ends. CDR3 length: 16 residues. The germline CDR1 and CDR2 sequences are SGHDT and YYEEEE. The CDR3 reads CASSSPAPTDQETQYF. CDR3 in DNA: TGTGCCAGCAGCTCCCCAGCCCCGACAGATCAAGAGACCCAGTACTTC.

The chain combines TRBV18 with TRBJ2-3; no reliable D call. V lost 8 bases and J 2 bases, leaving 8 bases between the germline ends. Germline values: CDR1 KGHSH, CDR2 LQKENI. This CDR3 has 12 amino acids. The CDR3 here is CASTLNTDTQYF. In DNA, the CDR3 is TGTGCCAGCACCCTCAACACAGATACGCAGTATTTT. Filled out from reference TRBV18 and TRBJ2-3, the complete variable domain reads NAGVMQNPRHLVRRRGQEARLRCSPMKGHSHVYWYRQLPEEGLKFMVYLQKENIIDESGMPKERFSAEFPKEGPSILRIQQVVRGDSAAYFCASTLNTDTQYFGPGTRLTVL.

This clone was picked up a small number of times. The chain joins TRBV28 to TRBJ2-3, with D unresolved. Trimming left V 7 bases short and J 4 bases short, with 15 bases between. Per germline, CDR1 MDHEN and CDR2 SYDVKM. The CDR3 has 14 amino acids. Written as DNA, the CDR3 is TGTGCCAGCACCCAACCCCCTCTCGCAGATACGCAGTATTTT. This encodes CASTQPPLADTQYF.

The CDR3, as DNA: TGTGCCAGCAGTGTCAGTTCTTTTGTTTCGGGGGGCTACGAGCAGTACTTC. Amino acid sequence: CASSVSSFVSGGYEQYF. The V gene is TRBV6-1, the J gene TRBJ2-7, with 7 positions matching TRBD2. The V and J ends lost 4 bases and 3 bases, in that order; junction bases with no gene match: 15. This CDR3 region has 17 residues. The germline V gene encodes CDR1 MNHNS and CDR2 SASEGT.

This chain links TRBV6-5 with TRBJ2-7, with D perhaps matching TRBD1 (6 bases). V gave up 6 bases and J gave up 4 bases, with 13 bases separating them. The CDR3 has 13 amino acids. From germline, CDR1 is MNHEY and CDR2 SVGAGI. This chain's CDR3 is CASRRTETYEQYF. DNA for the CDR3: TGTGCCAGCAGGCGGACAGAGACTTACGAGCAGTACTTC.

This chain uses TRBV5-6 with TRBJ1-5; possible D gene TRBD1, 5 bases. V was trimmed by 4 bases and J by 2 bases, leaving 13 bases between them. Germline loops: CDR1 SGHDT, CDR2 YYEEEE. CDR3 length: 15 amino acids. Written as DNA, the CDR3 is TGTGCCAGCAGCAGCAGGGTTCTCGGCAATCAGCCCCAGCATTTT. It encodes CASSSRVLGNQPQHF.

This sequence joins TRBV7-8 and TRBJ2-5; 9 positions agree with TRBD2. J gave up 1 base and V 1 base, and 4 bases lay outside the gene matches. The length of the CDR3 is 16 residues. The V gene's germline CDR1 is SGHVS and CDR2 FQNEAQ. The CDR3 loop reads CASSLGLAVFQETQYF. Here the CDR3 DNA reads TGTGCCAGCAGCTTAGGACTAGCGGTATTCCAAGAGACCCAGTACTTC. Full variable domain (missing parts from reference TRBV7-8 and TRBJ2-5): GAGVSQSPRYKVAKRGQDVALRCDPISGHVSLFWYQQALGQGPEFLTYFQNEAQLDKSGLPSDRFFAERPEGSVSTLKIQRTQQEDSAVYLCASSLGLAVFQETQYFGPGTRLLVL.

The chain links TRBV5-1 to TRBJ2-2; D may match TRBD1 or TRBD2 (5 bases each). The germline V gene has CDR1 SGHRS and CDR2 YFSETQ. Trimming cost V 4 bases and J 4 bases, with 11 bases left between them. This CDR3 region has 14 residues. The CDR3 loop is CASSEGTFTGELFF. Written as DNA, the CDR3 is TGCGCCAGCAGCGAGGGGACCTTCACCGGGGAGCTGTTTTTT.

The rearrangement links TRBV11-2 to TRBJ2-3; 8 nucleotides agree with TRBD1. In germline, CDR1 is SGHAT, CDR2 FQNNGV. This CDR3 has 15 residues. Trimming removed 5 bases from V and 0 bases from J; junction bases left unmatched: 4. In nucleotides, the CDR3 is TGTGCCAGCAGCCGTAGGACAGGGAGCACAGATACGCAGTATTTT. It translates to CASSRRTGSTDTQYF. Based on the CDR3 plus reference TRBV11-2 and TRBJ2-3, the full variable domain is EAGVAQSPRYKIIEKRQSVAFWCNPISGHATLYWYQQILGQGPKLLIQFQNNGVVDDSQLPKDRFSAERLKGVDSTLKIQPAKLEDSAVYLCASSRRTGSTDTQYFGPGTRLTVL.

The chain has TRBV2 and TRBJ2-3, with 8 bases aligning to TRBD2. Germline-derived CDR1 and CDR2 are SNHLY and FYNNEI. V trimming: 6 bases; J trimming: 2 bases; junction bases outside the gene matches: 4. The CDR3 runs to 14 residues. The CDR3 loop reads CASSRTSITDTQYF. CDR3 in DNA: TGTGCCAGCAGCCGGACTAGCATCACAGATACGCAGTATTTT. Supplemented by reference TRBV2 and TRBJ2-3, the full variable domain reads EPEVTQTPSHQVTQMGQEVILRCVPISNHLYFYWYRQILGQKVEFLVSFYNNEISEKSEIFDDQFSVERPDGSNFTLKIRSTKLEDSAMYFCASSRTSITDTQYFGPGTRLTVL.

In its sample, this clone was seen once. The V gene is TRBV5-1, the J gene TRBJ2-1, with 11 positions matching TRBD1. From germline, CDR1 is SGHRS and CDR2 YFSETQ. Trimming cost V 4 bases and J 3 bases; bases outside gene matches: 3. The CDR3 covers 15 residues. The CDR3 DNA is TGCGCCAGCAGCACGGGACAGGGGGACTACAATGAGCAGTTCTTC. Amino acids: CASSTGQGDYNEQFF.

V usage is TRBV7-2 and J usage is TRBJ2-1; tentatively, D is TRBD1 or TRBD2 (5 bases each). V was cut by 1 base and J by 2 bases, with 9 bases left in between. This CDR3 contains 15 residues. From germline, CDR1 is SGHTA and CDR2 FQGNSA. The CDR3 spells CASSLGGRTYNEQFF. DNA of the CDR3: TGTGCCAGCAGCTTAGGGGGACGGACCTACAATGAGCAGTTCTTC.

The CDR3: CASNWASEYQETQYF. CDR3 bases: TGTGCCAGCAATTGGGCTAGCGAGTACCAAGAGACCCAGTACTTC. This chain links TRBV28 with TRBJ2-5, with D possibly matching TRBD2 (6 bases). Germline CDR1 is MDHEN and CDR2 is SYDVKM. The CDR3 has 15 residues. V dropped 7 bases and J dropped 0 bases, with 15 bases sitting between them.

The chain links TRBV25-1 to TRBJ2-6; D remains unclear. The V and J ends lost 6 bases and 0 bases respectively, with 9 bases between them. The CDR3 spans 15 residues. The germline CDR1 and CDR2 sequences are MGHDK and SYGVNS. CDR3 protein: CASSRTSSGANVLTF. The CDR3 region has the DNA TGTGCCAGCAGCCGCACGAGCTCTGGGGCCAACGTCCTGACTTTC.

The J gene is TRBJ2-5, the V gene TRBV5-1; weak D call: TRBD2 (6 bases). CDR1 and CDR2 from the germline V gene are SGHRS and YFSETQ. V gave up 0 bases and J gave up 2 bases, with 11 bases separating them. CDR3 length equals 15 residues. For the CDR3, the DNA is TGCGCCAGCAGCTTGGACGGGAGTGGGCAAGAGACCCAGTACTTC. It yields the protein CASSLDGSGQETQYF.

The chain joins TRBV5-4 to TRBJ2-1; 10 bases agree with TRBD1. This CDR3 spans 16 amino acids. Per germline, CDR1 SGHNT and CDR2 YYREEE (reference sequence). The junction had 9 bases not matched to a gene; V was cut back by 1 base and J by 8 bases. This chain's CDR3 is CASSLLAGQGRDEQFF. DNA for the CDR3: TGTGCCAGCAGCTTGTTAGCGGGACAGGGGCGCGATGAGCAGTTCTTC.

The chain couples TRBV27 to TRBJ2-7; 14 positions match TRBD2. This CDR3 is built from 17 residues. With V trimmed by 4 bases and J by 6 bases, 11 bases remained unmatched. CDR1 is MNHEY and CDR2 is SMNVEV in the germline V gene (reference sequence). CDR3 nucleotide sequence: TGTGCCAGCAGTTCCTGGACTAGCGGGAGGTCGACAGGCGAGCAGTACTTC. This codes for CASSSWTSGRSTGEQYF.

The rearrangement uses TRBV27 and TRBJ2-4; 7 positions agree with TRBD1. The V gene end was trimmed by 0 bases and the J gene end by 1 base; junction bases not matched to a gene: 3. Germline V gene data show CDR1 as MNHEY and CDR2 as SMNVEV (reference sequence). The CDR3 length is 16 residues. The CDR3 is CASSLSLQGAKNIQYF. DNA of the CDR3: TGTGCCAGCAGTTTATCCTTACAGGGGGCCAAAAACATTCAGTACTTC.

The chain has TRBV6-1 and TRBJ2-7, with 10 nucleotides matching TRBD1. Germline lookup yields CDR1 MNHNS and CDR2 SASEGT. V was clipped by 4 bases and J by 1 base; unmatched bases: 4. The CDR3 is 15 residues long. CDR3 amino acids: CASSVTGGVSYEQYF. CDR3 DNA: TGTGCCAGCAGTGTGACAGGGGGCGTATCCTACGAGCAGTACTTC.

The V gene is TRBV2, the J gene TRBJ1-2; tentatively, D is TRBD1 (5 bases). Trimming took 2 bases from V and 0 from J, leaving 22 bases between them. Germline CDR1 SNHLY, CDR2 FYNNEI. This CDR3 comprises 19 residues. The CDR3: CASSEYRIRQNMSNYGYTF. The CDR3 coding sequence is TGTGCCAGCAGTGAATATCGGATCCGACAGAACATGTCTAACTATGGCTACACCTTC.

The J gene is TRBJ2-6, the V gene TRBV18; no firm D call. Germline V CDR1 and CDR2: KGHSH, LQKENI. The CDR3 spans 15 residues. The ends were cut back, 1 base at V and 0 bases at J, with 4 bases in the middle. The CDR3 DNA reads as TGTGCCAGCTCACCACGGGGCTCTGGGGCCAACGTCCTGACTTTC. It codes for CASSPRGSGANVLTF.

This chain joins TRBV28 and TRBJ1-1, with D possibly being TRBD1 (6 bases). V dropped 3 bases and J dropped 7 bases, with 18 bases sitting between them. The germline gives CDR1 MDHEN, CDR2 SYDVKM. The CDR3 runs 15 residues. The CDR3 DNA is TGTGCCAGCAGTTTTAGGGGGGTGCGACAGGTTGAAGCTTTCTTT. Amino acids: CASSFRGVRQVEAFF.

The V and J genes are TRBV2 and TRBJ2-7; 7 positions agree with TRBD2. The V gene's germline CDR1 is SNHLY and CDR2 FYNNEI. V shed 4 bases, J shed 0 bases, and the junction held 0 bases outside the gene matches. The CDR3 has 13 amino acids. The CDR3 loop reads CASSASGSYEQYF. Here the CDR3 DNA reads TGTGCCAGCAGTGCTAGCGGCTCCTACGAGCAGTACTTC.

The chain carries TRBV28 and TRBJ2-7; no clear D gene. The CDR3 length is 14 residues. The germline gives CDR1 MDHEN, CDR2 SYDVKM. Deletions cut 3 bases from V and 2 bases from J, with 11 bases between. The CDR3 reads CASSFPPQTYEQYF. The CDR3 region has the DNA TGTGCCAGCAGTTTTCCCCCCCAAACCTACGAGCAGTACTTC.

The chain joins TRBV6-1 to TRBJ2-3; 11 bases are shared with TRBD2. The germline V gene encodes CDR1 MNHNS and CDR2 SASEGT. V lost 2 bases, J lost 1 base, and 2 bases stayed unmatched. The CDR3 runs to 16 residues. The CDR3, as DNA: TGTGCCAGCAGTGAAAAGGGACTAGCGGGCACAGATACGCAGTATTTT. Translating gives CASSEKGLAGTDTQYF.

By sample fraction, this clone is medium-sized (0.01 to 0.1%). The CDR3 bases are TGCGCCAGCAGCCACCTCTCTGGAAACACCATATATTTT. This gives the protein CASSHLSGNTIYF. V usage is TRBV4-3 and J usage is TRBJ1-3; unclear D gene. Germline V gene data show CDR1 as LGHNA and CDR2 as YSLEER. The CDR3 extends over 13 amino acids. Trimming took 3 bases from V and 0 from J, leaving 3 bases between them.

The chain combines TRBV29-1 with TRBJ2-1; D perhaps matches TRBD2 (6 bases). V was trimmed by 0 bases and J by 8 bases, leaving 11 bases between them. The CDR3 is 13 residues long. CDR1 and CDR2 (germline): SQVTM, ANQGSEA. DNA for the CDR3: TGCAGCGTTGAAGATCGGAGGGTTCATGAGCAGTTCTTC. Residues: CSVEDRRVHEQFF.

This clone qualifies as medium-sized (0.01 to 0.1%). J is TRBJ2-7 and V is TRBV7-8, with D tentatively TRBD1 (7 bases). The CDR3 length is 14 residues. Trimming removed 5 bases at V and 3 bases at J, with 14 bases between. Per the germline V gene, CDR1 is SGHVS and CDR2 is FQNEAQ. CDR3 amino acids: CASSRSGGNYEQYF. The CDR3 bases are TGTGCCAGCAGCCGTTCAGGGGGGAACTACGAGCAGTACTTC. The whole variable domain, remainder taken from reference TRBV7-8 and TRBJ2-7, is GAGVSQSPRYKVAKRGQDVALRCDPISGHVSLFWYQQALGQGPEFLTYFQNEAQLDKSGLPSDRFFAERPEGSVSTLKIQRTQQEDSAVYLCASSRSGGNYEQYFGPGTRLTVT.

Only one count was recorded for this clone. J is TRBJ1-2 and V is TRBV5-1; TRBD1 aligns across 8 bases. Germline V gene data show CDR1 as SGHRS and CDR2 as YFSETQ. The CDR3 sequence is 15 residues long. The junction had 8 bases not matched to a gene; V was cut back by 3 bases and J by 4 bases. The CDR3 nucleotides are TGCGCCAGCAGCTCGGGACAGGCGGCTCGCTATGGCTACACCTTC. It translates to CASSSGQAARYGYTF.